This T cell receptor (beta chain) was profiled in a study of a mutant IDH1 vaccine in newly diagnosed glioma. Study overall: Averaging around 42 years of age, treated patients were around 62% male and approximately 38% female.

The CDR3 length is 15 residues. V shed 7 bases and J shed 5 bases, with 20 bases lying between them. In germline, CDR1 is SGHVS, CDR2 FQNEAQ. Study results and limitations: Detectable vaccine-induced immune responses arose in over 90% of patients.

Some clones are missing from TCRdb's copy, which holds only in-frame ones; the method was immunoSEQ multiplex PCR. The sample has 70,000 to 100,000 clones; over 70% are singletons. The time point here: baseline, week 1 (first vaccination visit). Treatment given: pre-vaccination baseline after standard-of-care therapy. Notes on this clone: The antigen remains undetermined.

The source material was PBMCs, sampled from a glioma patient treated with radiotherapy, temozolomide or both. V is TRBV7-8 and J is TRBJ2-5; D is perhaps TRBD1 or TRBD2 (5 bases each). This TCR was recovered from a man aged 40-55 years with glioma. Some clones in this sample may be carry-over from other donors' samples. CDR3 coding DNA: TGTGCCAGCATCCCGGGACCCCCGGGACGGGAGACCCAGTACTTC. Its protein product is CASIPGPPGRETQYF.